This TCR beta chain was documented in a study of T cell responses to AZD1222 COVID-19 vaccine. The protocol was immunoSEQ multiplex PCR, while the TCRdb copy is restricted to in-frame clones and leaves out a portion. The data contain around 94,000 clones, less than 90% of them singletons. V was clipped by 6 bases and J by 0 bases, with 18 bases between them. This CDR3 spans 17 amino acids. Germline V gene lookup returns CDR1 LGHNT and CDR2 FRNRAP. This clonotype was obtained from an adult in good health. The chain joins TRBV12-5 to TRBJ1-5, with D tentatively TRBD1 (6 bases). Specimen: peripheral blood, collected on day 0 of AZD1222 vaccination. CDR3 loop: CASGPNQGLYSNQPQHF. In DNA form, the CDR3 reads TGTGCTAGTGGCCCAAATCAGGGGCTCTATAGCAATCAGCCCCAGCATTTT.